Detailed here is one T cell receptor (beta chain). This clonotype was detected only a few times. No antigen is known for it. The sample holds no much larger clone one base away, and base qualities are not on file. Library creation used 5' RACE. Sequencing instrument: Illumina HiSeq 2500. A second roughly 6 to 12 cycle PCR used a sample-barcoded 5' primer and a J-beta primer mix. A unique molecular identifier was introduced onto each TCR beta cDNA molecule by a template-switch 5' adaptor carrying 12 random nucleotides. At least 2.5 million CDR3-containing paired-end reads were obtained from each sample. First-strand cDNA synthesis was performed from all RNA using the Mint cDNA synthesis kit, with priming by a TRBC-specific oligonucleotide. All cDNA was treated with uracil-DNA glycosylase and then went through a first 18-cycle PCR with the universal primers M1SS and BC2_uni_R. The original methods were these. Normalization of each sample was performed by random selection of 1 million high-quality reads, each carrying a distinct molecular identifier. Instead of being binned into consensus sequences, reads with shared molecular identifiers were discarded. CDR3 identification, clonotype clustering and error correction used MiTCR with a Q25 quality threshold and the strictest error-elimination algorithm. A nonparametric unseen species model with Euler transformation was used to estimate lower-bound total TCR beta diversity. TCRdb ran its own pipeline on the public reads, namely fastp trimming at Q25 and MiXCR clone calling, and kept in-frame beta chains. Merged by CDR3 protein, the rows form single entries marked with the most common genes and DNA. It is TCRdb's table, rather than the study itself, that gives the V and J calls and clone size. This sample is represented by about 1.1 million distinct CDR3 sequences; 30% to 40% of them were singletons. The top ten clonotypes cover roughly 14% of the sample.

CDR1 and CDR2, per the germline V gene, are SGHTA and FQGNSA. The CDR3 numbers 13 residues from cysteine through phenylalanine. Left in the record is the CDR3 DNA by itself, 39 bases read in frame from the first base. V loses 2 bases of germline sequence and J loses 1 base, and the interval between the two ends is 4 bases. The data were obtained in a study of blood T cells in healthy people across ages (dated by TCRdb to the mid-2010s). Study-wide context: In model experiments, roughly one uniquely barcoded TCR beta cDNA molecule per two T cells was captured by template switching. Using deep sequencing normalized with unique cDNA molecular identifiers, the study measured how TCR beta repertoire diversity changes with age. Donors of different ages were randomly distributed across sequencing lanes to avoid experimental bias. Two additional independent replicas of 1 million unique cDNA reads from the same blood draw were analyzed for two donors (one aged 18 to 30 and one aged 80 or older). The donors were split into four age groups: young (average about 16 years), middle-aged (more than 35), aged (around 67) and long-lived (under 90).

The full study reports these points: Because profiling used bulk unsorted PBMCs, naive and antigen-experienced compartments could not be compared conclusively. Estimates of total diversity based on one million sequenced T cells were regarded as lower bounds and as underestimates. The long-lived group showed more naive CD4+ T cells, fewer expanded clones and increased TCR diversity than the aged group, suggesting age selection. As age increased, observed TCR beta diversity per million T cells dropped in a roughly linear way, and a significant reduction was already evident by age about 40. Observed TCR beta diversity correlated strongly with the percentage of naive T cells measured by flow cytometry. Donor CMV infection status was unknown, potentially confounding age-related changes in expanded clonotypes.

Systemically healthy Caucasian individuals from Russia, 39 in total and aged roughly 6 to 100 years, were included as donors. Each donor gave ten milliliters of peripheral blood, drawn into EDTA-treated Vacutainer tubes. Ficoll-Paque density-gradient centrifugation was used to isolate PBMCs, with at least 6.5 million per sample. Trizol reagent was used to extract total RNA from the PBMCs, yielding at least 6 micrograms per sample. Naive CD45RAhigh/CD27high T cell percentages were measured by flow cytometry on a PBMC aliquot from every donor. The material sequenced was blood. The V gene is TRBV7-2 and the J gene is TRBJ2-3, with the D gene call left open. This sequence originates from a man between 18 and 35 years old in good health. This receptor has the CDR3 CASSLFGTDTQYF. The DNA sequence is given as TGTGCCAGCAGCTTATTCGGCACAGATACGCAGTATTTT. Joined to the reference TRBV7-2 and TRBJ2-3 proteins, this CDR3 gives the full variable domain: GAGVSQSPSNKVTEKGKDVELRCDPISGHTALYWYRQSLGQGLEFLIYFQGNSAPDKSGLPSDRFSAERTGGSVSTLTIQRTQQEDSAVYLCASSLFGTDTQYFGPGTRLTVL.